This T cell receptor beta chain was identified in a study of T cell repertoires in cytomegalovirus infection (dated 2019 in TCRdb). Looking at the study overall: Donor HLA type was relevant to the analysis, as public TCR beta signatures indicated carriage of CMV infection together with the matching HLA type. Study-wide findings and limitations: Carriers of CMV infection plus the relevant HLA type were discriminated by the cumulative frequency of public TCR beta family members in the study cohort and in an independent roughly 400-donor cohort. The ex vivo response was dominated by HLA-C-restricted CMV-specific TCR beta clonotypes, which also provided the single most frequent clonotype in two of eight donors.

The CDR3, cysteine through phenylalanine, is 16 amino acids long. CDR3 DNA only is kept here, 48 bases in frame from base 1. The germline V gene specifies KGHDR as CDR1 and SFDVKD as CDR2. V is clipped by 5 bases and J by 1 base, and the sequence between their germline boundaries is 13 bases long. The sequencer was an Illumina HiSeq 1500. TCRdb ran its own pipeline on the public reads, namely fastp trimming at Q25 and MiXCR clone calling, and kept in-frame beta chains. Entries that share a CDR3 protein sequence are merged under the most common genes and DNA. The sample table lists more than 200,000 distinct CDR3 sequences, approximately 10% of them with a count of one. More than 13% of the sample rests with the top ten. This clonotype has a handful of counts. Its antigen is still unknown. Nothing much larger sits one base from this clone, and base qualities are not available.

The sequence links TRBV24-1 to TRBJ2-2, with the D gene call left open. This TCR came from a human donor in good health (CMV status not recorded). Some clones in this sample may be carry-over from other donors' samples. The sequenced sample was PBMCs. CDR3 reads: CATSGSPPKNTGELFF. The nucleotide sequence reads TGTGCCACCAGTGGCTCACCCCCGAAGAACACCGGGGAGCTGTTTTTT.